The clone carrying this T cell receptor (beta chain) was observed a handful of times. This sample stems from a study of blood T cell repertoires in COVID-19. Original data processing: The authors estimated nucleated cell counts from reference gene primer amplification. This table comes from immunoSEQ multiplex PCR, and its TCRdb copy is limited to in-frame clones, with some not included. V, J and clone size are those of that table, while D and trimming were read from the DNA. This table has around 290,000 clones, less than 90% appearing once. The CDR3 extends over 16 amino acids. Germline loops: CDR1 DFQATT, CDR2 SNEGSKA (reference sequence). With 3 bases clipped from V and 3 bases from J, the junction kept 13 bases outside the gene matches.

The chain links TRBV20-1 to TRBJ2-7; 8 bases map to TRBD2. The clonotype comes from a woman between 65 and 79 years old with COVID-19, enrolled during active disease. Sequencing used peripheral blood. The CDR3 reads CSASTGTSFTGYEQYF. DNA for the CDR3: TGCAGTGCTAGTACGGGGACTAGTTTCACGGGCTACGAGCAGTACTTC.